The 6 T cell receptor beta chains presented below share a single source sample, sequenced in a study of blood T cell repertoires in COVID-19. Generated by immunoSEQ multiplex PCR, the TCRdb table keeps only in-frame clones and is missing some. The repertoire has 100,000 to 150,000 clones, approximately 90% of them found once; the top ten carry more than 1.5%. Sequenced: peripheral blood. The source is a human donor in a cohort sampled during active COVID-19.

V usage is TRBV25-1 and J usage is TRBJ2-5; 11 bases fit TRBD2. V dropped 1 base and J dropped 4; count of bases not matched to a gene: 5. This CDR3 comprises 16 residues. Germline V gene data show CDR1 as MGHDK and CDR2 as SYGVNS. CDR3 sequence (DNA): TGTGCCAGCAGTGAATTTAGCGGGAGGGTCGGAGAGACCCAGTACTTC. Amino acids: CASSEFSGRVGETQYF.

V gene TRBV28 combines with J gene TRBJ1-1; tentative D call: TRBD1 (5 bases). The CDR3 length is 13 residues. The germline V gene encodes CDR1 MDHEN and CDR2 SYDVKM. Trimming took off 2 bases at V and 1 base at J, with 5 bases between the two ends. The chain's CDR3 is CASSLTGNTEAFF. The DNA for the CDR3 is TGTGCCAGCAGTTTAACAGGGAACACTGAAGCTTTCTTT.

The chain is built from TRBV6-1 and TRBJ2-3; TRBD2 matches at 10 bases. The CDR3 is made up of 15 amino acids. J gave up 4 bases and V 1 base, and 2 bases lay outside the gene matches. CDR1 MNHNS and CDR2 SASEGT come from the germline V gene. CDR3 protein: CASSEGLAGADTQYF. The CDR3 bases are TGTGCCAGCAGTGAAGGACTAGCGGGTGCAGATACGCAGTATTTT.

CDR3 in amino acids: CASRTSLANNEQFF. CDR3 DNA: TGTGCCAGCAGGACGTCTCTAGCGAACAATGAGCAGTTCTTC. This chain links TRBV6-5 with TRBJ2-1; D possibly corresponds to TRBD2 (6 bases). Trimming left V 6 bases short and J 5 bases short, with 14 bases between. This CDR3 comprises 14 residues. CDR1 is MNHEY, CDR2 SVGAGI, per germline.

The V gene is TRBV27, the J gene TRBJ1-1; D is possibly TRBD1 (6 bases). CDR3 size: 19 residues. V gave up 1 base and J gave up 1 base, with 22 bases separating them. Per germline, CDR1 MNHEY and CDR2 SMNVEV (reference sequence). This CDR3 reads CASSLYPELGGAENTEAFF. In nucleotides, the CDR3 is TGTGCCAGCAGTTTATACCCCGAATTAGGGGGGGCGGAGAACACTGAAGCTTTCTTT.

V is TRBV2 and J is TRBJ2-3, with TRBD2 identical over 8 bases. Trimming took 7 bases from V and 1 from J; bases not matched to a gene: 10. The CDR3 covers 16 residues. Germline CDR1 reads SNHLY; CDR2 reads FYNNEI. The CDR3 nucleotides read TGTGCCAGCAACCGGGGGGGTCTAGGAGGCACAGATACGCAGTATTTT. This encodes CASNRGGLGGTDTQYF.